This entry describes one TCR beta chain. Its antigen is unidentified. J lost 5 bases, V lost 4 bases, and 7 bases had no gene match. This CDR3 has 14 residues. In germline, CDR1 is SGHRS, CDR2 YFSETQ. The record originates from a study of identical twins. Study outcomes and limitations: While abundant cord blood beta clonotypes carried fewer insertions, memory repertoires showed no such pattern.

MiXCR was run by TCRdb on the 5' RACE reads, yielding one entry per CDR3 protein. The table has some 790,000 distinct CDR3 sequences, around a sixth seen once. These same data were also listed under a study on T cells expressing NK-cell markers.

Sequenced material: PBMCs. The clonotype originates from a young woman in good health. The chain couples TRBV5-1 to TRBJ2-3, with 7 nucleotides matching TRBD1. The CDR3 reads CASSPAGDRDTQYF. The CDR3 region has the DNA TGCGCCAGCAGCCCAGCCGGGGACAGAGATACGCAGTATTTT.